This is a list of T cell receptor beta chains from one sample in a study of shared clonotypes between healthy human individuals. TCRdb's copy holds only in-frame clones and misses some; the assay was immunoSEQ multiplex PCR. The data hold 2 million to 2.5 million clones, with about 90% observed a single time. The sample taken for sequencing was naive CD4+ T cells from PBMCs. These receptors all stem from a man younger than 35 in good health. Some clones in this sample may be carry-over from other donors' samples. The CDR3 runs from the conserved cysteine through the conserved F or W. D genes are given only for firm matches. The size entry is marked missing in some rows and otherwise reads once, few, many or a size class.

v_call	clone_size	d_call	cdr3_length	j_call	cdr3_nt	cdr3_aa
TRBV29-1	.	TRBD1	18	TRBJ1-2	TGCAGCGTTGATGACCAGCTTGGAGACAGGGGATCCAACTATGGCTACACCTTC	CSVDDQLGDRGSNYGYTF
TRBV30	.	.	15	TRBJ2-7	TGTGCCTGGAGCGCAGGGACATCGCAGGTCCACGAGCAGTACTTC	CAWSAGTSQVHEQYF
TRBV14	.	.	16	TRBJ2-1	TGTGCCAGCAGCCAAGTAAAAGGACTAACCTACAATGAGCAGTTCTTC	CASSQVKGLTYNEQFF
TRBV28	.	TRBD1	14	TRBJ2-7	TGTGCCAGCAGTTACCCCGGGACAGGCGGTCGGCAGTACTTC	CASSYPGTGGRQYF
TRBV5-1	.	.	15	TRBJ1-4	TGCGCCAGCAGCTTGAGTCCCGGGATTCTTGAAAAACTGTTTTTT	CASSLSPGILEKLFF
TRBV28	.	TRBD2	14	TRBJ2-7	TGTGCCAGCAGTTTGCACGCGGGGGGATACGAGCAGTACTTC	CASSLHAGGYEQYF
TRBV2	.	TRBD2	15	TRBJ2-7	TGTGCCAGCCTCCGGAGGCTAGCGGACTCCTACGAGCAGTACTTC	CASLRRLADSYEQYF
TRBV4-2	.	.	16	TRBJ1-4	TGTGCCAGCAGCCCTTCGATAGGGGGGATTAGCCGAAAACTGTTTTTT	CASSPSIGGISRKLFF
TRBV6-6	.	.	15	TRBJ1-1	TGTGCCAGCAGTTACCCCAGGGCTTTAGGGTCAAAGGCTTTCTTT	CASSYPRALGSKAFF
TRBV27	.	.	17	TRBJ1-5	TGTGCCAGCAGTTTAACCGCGACATCCTATAGCAATCAGCCCCAGCATTTT	CASSLTATSYSNQPQHF
TRBV5-4	once	.	14	TRBJ2-5	TGTGCCAGCAGCTTGGCCGGGATGCAAGAGACCCAGTACTTC	CASSLAGMQETQYF
TRBV28	.	TRBD1	14	TRBJ2-2	TGTGCCCTAAGGGGCAGGGGGCGCGCCGGGGAGCTGTTTTTT	CALRGRGRAGELFF
TRBV5-1	.	.	16	TRBJ2-3	TGCGCCAGCAGCTTGGAAGCCGGGAGTAATCTAGATACGCAGTATTTT	CASSLEAGSNLDTQYF
TRBV4-2	.	.	15	TRBJ1-2	TGTGCCAGCAGCCAAGAGGAGGGGAGGTCGTACGGCTACACCTTC	CASSQEEGRSYGYTF
TRBV2	.	TRBD2	15	TRBJ2-7	TGTGCCAGCAGCAGTCCGGGACTAGCGAACAACGAGCAGTACTTC	CASSSPGLANNEQYF
TRBV2	.	.	12	TRBJ2-7	TGTGCCAGCAGTGTCCAGGGAGGTCGGAAGTACTTC	CASSVQGGRKYF
TRBV5-1	.	.	13	TRBJ2-5	TGCGCCAGCAGCTCGCAGGGTGGGGAGACCCAGTACTTC	CASSSQGGETQYF
TRBV5-4	once	.	13	TRBJ2-7	TGTGCCAGCAGCGTGACATCTCCCTACGAGCAGTACTTC	CASSVTSPYEQYF
TRBV7-9	once	.	15	TRBJ2-2	TGTGCCAGCAGCTTCGGGACTGCGAACACCGGGGAGCTGTTTTTT	CASSFGTANTGELFF
TRBV28	.	TRBD1	16	TRBJ1-4	TGTGCCAGCAGTCCTAGAGGACAGGGAGGTAATGAAAAACTGTTTTTT	CASSPRGQGGNEKLFF
TRBV30	.	.	12	TRBJ2-7	TGTGCCTGGAGGGCAGAGAATTACGAGCAGTACTTC	CAWRAENYEQYF
TRBV9	.	TRBD2	18	TRBJ2-1	TGTGCCAGCAGCGTAGCCAGCGGGGGCGCCAGCTCCTACAATGAGCAGTTCTTC	CASSVASGGASSYNEQFF
TRBV19	.	.	14	TRBJ1-3	TGTGCCAGCCAAGTGAGTTCCTCTGGAAACACCATATATTTT	CASQVSSSGNTIYF
TRBV19	.	.	15	TRBJ1-2	TGTGCCAGTAGTATCAATTTATCGACAGCCTATGGCTACACCTTC	CASSINLSTAYGYTF
TRBV5-4	.	.	16	TRBJ2-6	TGTGCCAGCAGCCCAAACAGAGTCTCTGGGGCCAACGTCCTGACTTTC	CASSPNRVSGANVLTF
TRBV18	.	.	12	TRBJ2-3	TGTGCCAGCTCACCACCGGCAGATACGCAGTATTTT	CASSPPADTQYF
TRBV10-3	.	TRBD1	14	TRBJ1-2	TGTGCCACCAGGACAGGGGGACGAATCTATGGCTACACCTTC	CATRTGGRIYGYTF
TRBV5-8	.	TRBD2	15	TRBJ2-1	TGTGCCAGCAGCATGGGCACTAGCGGGGGCAATGAGCAGTTCTTC	CASSMGTSGGNEQFF
TRBV19	.	.	14	TRBJ1-2	TGTGCCAGTAACCCGGACAGACCTAACTATGGCTACACCTTC	CASNPDRPNYGYTF
TRBV25-1	once	.	13	TRBJ2-7	TGTGCCAGCAGTGAGAGACAGTTGCACGAGCAGTACTTC	CASSERQLHEQYF